Listed here are 14 T cell receptor beta chains from one sample, sequenced in a study of cytomegalovirus exposure and HLA in healthy donors. Amplification used 60 Vbeta primers and 13 Jbeta primers. TCRdb's copy holds only in-frame clones and misses some; the assay was immunoSEQ multiplex PCR. The sample records around 140,000 clones, 70% to 85% being singletons. The sequenced sample was PBMCs. Every receptor here comes from a female donor in good health and CMV-seronegative.

CDR3 DNA: TGTGCCAGCAGTCCCCGGGAGTCCGGCGACGAGCAGTACTTC. Amino acid sequence: CASSPRESGDEQYF. The gene calls are TRBV28 and TRBJ2-5; TRBD2 might be the D (6 bases). The assigned J gene may be wrong: the sequence end matches TRBJ2-7 better. The CDR3 loop spans 14 amino acids. Germline assignment: CDR1 MDHEN and CDR2 SYDVKM.

The V gene is TRBV15, the J gene TRBJ2-5; 8 nucleotides align to TRBD2. Germline-derived CDR1 and CDR2 are LNHNV and YYDKDF (reference sequence). CDR3 length: 13 residues. The trim removed 10 bases at V and 5 bases at J, leaving 9 bases unmatched. The CDR3 nucleotides read TGTGCCAGCGGGGGGACGGGGGGGGAGACCCAGTACTTC. Protein sequence: CASGGTGGETQYF.

CDR3 protein: CATSRESGRAYEQFF. CDR3 sequence (DNA): TGTGCCACCAGCAGAGAGAGCGGGAGAGCCTATGAGCAGTTCTTC. The chain employs TRBV15 and TRBJ2-1; 8 nucleotides agree with TRBD2. The CDR3 is 15 amino acids. Per the germline V gene, CDR1 is LNHNV and CDR2 is YYDKDF (reference sequence). The junction had 6 bases not matched to a gene; V was cut back by 0 bases and J by 8 bases.

This chain links TRBV21-1 with TRBJ2-2; the DNA was not compared with TRBD2, the D call given in the table. TRBV21-1 represents a pseudogene. The CDR3 runs 15 residues. CDR3 nucleotide sequence: TGTGCCAGCAGCAAAGGACTTTCCTCCACCGGGGAGCTGTTTTTT. Translating it yields CASSKGLSSTGELFF.

The CDR3 sequence is CASSRGTGGLEQYF. CDR3 nucleotide sequence: TGTGCCAGCAGCCGCGGGACAGGGGGCCTCGAGCAGTACTTC. The chain is built from TRBV6-5 and TRBJ2-7, with TRBD1 identical over 12 bases. Germline assignment: CDR1 MNHEY and CDR2 SVGAGI. The trim removed 6 bases at V and 6 bases at J, leaving 6 bases unmatched. This CDR3 spans 14 amino acids.

V and J are TRBV7-9 and TRBJ2-2; D is unclear. Germline V lookup: CDR1 SEHNR, CDR2 FQNEAQ (reference sequence). Trimming removed 3 bases from V and 6 bases from J, with 8 bases in between. This CDR3 has 13 amino acids. CDR3 coding DNA: TGTGCCAGCAGCTTTCGCGCGGCCGGGGAGCTGTTTTTT. Protein product: CASSFRAAGELFF.

J is TRBJ2-7 and V is TRBV2; 9 bases align to TRBD2. Germline V gives CDR1 SNHLY, CDR2 FYNNEI. The ends lost 5 bases at V and 6 bases at J; junction bases unmatched: 11. The CDR3 consists of 15 residues. The CDR3 sequence: CASSFVAGAPGEQYF. CDR3 nucleotide sequence: TGTGCCAGCAGTTTTGTAGCGGGAGCCCCGGGCGAGCAGTACTTC.

The J gene is TRBJ2-3, the V gene TRBV4-2; 7 bases line up with TRBD2. Germline CDR1 and CDR2: LGHNA and YNFKEQ. CDR3 size: 18 residues. V dropped 0 bases and J dropped 0; count of bases not matched to a gene: 9. The CDR3 sequence: CASSQETVASGSTDTQYF. As DNA, the CDR3 is TGTGCCAGCAGCCAAGAGACCGTGGCTAGCGGTAGCACAGATACGCAGTATTTT.

The chain links TRBV10-3 to TRBJ2-6, with 8 bases matching TRBD2. There are 17 residues in the CDR3. Germline V gene lookup returns CDR1 ENHRY and CDR2 SYGVKD. J lost 2 bases, V lost 6 bases, and 9 bases had no gene match. In nucleotides, the CDR3 is TGTGCCATCAGCCTTGACCGGGAGGGCGCTGGGGCCAACGTCCTGACTTTC. As protein: CAISLDREGAGANVLTF.

A note on this clone: Mismatch with germline at one junction end may stem from a read error. V and J are TRBV5-4 and TRBJ2-1; 8 bases map to TRBD2. Germline V CDR1 and CDR2: SGHNT, YYREEE (reference sequence). CDR3 size: 15 residues. The CDR3 DNA reads as TGTGCCAGCAGCTTAGTGAGCGGGAGCTACTATGAGCAGTTCTTC. Its translation: CASSLVSGSYYEQFF.

V is TRBV7-3 and J is TRBJ2-1; tentatively, D is TRBD1 (5 bases). Germline V gene data show CDR1 as SGHTA and CDR2 as FQGTGA. This CDR3 spans 16 amino acids. V lost 5 bases, J lost 3 bases, and 17 bases lay in between. The CDR3 coding sequence is TGTGCCAGCAGCCTCGCGGTAGGGGCCGGCTACAATGAGCAGTTCTTC. Encoded protein: CASSLAVGAGYNEQFF.

The chain recombines TRBV27 with TRBJ2-5; 7 bases fit TRBD2. The CDR3 length is 14 residues. Germline assignment: CDR1 MNHEY and CDR2 SMNVEV (reference sequence). The junction had 7 bases not matched to a gene; V was cut back by 4 bases and J by 5 bases. The CDR3 nucleotides are TGTGCCAGCAGTTCACAGACGCGGGGGGAGACCCAGTACTTC. Its protein is CASSSQTRGETQYF.

This clone was picked up a small number of times. V usage is TRBV5-6 and J usage is TRBJ2-7; D possibly corresponds to TRBD1 (5 bases). The V gene's germline CDR1 is SGHDT and CDR2 YYEEEE. The ends were cut back, 0 bases at V and 3 bases at J, with 7 bases in the middle. The CDR3 has 13 amino acids. The CDR3 nucleotides are TGTGCCAGCAGCTTGGTACAGGACTACGAGCAGTACTTC. Protein product: CASSLVQDYEQYF.

The J gene is TRBJ2-7, the V gene TRBV9, with D tentatively TRBD2 (5 bases). CDR1 is SGDLS, CDR2 YYNGEE, per germline. This CDR3 has 15 residues. Deletions cut 4 bases from V and 1 base from J, with 15 bases between. CDR3 coding DNA: TGTGCCAGCAGCCCCTGGGTAGCGCCTTCCTACGAGCAGTACTTC. It yields the protein CASSPWVAPSYEQYF.